This record looks at one T cell receptor (beta chain) sequence and its context. From blood CD8+ and CD4+ T cells, the TCR beta chain was sequenced. This sample was included in a study of CD8 T cells in Susac syndrome. Reverse transcription used about 0.5 to 1 ug RNA and random hexamers. Using its own MiXCR run on the immunoSEQ multiplex PCR reads, TCRdb lists one record per CDR3 protein. Among about 400,000 distinct CDR3 sequences listed, roughly 85% were seen once. Germline values: CDR1 MGHDK, CDR2 SYGVNS. V lost 1 base, J lost 6 bases, and 9 bases lay in between. This CDR3 contains 13 residues. The chain recombines TRBV25-1 with TRBJ2-5; D is perhaps TRBD1 (6 bases). The sequence was obtained from a human donor with multiple sclerosis. Sequenced material: CD8+ T cells from PBMCs. The CDR3 DNA reads as TGTGCCAGCAGTGAATTACAGGGACAGACCCAGTACTTC. This encodes CASSELQGQTQYF.